These T cell receptor beta chains were read from a single sample in a study of shared clonotypes between healthy human individuals. The data were produced by immunoSEQ multiplex PCR, yet TCRdb's version contains in-frame clones alone and is incomplete. The sample shows 1.5 million to 1.9 million clones, approximately 98% of them seen only once. The source material was naive CD4+ T cells sorted from blood. These receptors all stem from a man aged 25 to 40 in good health. The CDR3 runs from the conserved cysteine through the conserved F or W. Each record gives: D gene, clone size, V gene, J gene, CDR3 protein, CDR3 DNA. D genes are given only for firm matches. Size is stated for part of the rows, as once, few or many counts, or as a class when the clone is expanded.

D gene: .
clone size: .
V gene: TRBV11-3
J gene: TRBJ1-1
CDR3 protein: CASSSDPVNTEAFF
CDR3 DNA: TGTGCCAGCAGTTCAGACCCGGTGAACACTGAAGCTTTCTTT

D gene: .
clone size: once
V gene: TRBV19
J gene: TRBJ1-1
CDR3 protein: CASRTGHFNTEAFF
CDR3 DNA: TGTGCCAGTCGAACTGGACACTTTAACACTGAAGCTTTCTTT

D gene: .
clone size: .
V gene: TRBV9
J gene: TRBJ2-3
CDR3 protein: CASSVSLLQDTDTQYF
CDR3 DNA: TGTGCCAGCAGCGTCTCCCTGTTACAGGACACAGATACGCAGTATTTT

D gene: .
clone size: .
V gene: TRBV27
J gene: TRBJ2-3
CDR3 protein: CASSFLGKGTDTQYF
CDR3 DNA: TGTGCCAGCAGTTTCCTAGGAAAGGGCACAGATACGCAGTATTTT

D gene: .
clone size: .
V gene: TRBV23-1
J gene: TRBJ1-4
CDR3 protein: CASSQSQRGATNEKLFF
CDR3 DNA: TGCGCCAGCAGTCAATCCCAACGGGGAGCAACTAATGAAAAACTGTTTTTT

D gene: .
clone size: .
V gene: TRBV4-3
J gene: TRBJ2-1
CDR3 protein: CASSQDRGARQFF
CDR3 DNA: TGCGCCAGCAGCCAAGATCGTGGAGCAAGGCAGTTCTTC

D gene: .
clone size: once
V gene: TRBV6-6
J gene: TRBJ2-7
CDR3 protein: CASSYPKTPGEQYF
CDR3 DNA: TGTGCCAGCAGTTACCCCAAAACCCCAGGGGAGCAGTACTTC

D gene: .
clone size: .
V gene: TRBV6-1
J gene: TRBJ1-2
CDR3 protein: CASAARLSNYGYTF
CDR3 DNA: TGTGCCAGCGCCGCACGCTTATCTAACTATGGCTACACCTTC

D gene: TRBD2
clone size: .
V gene: TRBV30
J gene: TRBJ2-7
CDR3 protein: CAWSVKGTSTYEQYF
CDR3 DNA: TGTGCCTGGAGTGTAAAGGGGACTAGCACCTACGAGCAGTACTTC

D gene: .
clone size: .
V gene: TRBV5-1
J gene: TRBJ2-7
CDR3 protein: CASSLGLPRHEQYF
CDR3 DNA: TGCGCCAGCAGCTTAGGACTACCACGTCACGAGCAGTACTTC

D gene: .
clone size: .
V gene: TRBV6-5
J gene: TRBJ2-7
CDR3 protein: CASSRTAGSSYEQYF
CDR3 DNA: TGTGCCAGCAGTAGGACGGCAGGGAGCTCCTACGAGCAGTACTTC

D gene: .
clone size: .
V gene: TRBV19
J gene: TRBJ2-7
CDR3 protein: CASRSRGAPSYEQYF
CDR3 DNA: TGTGCCAGCCGATCGAGGGGCGCTCCCTCCTACGAGCAGTACTTC

D gene: .
clone size: .
V gene: TRBV27
J gene: TRBJ1-1
CDR3 protein: CASAHREGRTEAFF
CDR3 DNA: TGTGCCAGCGCTCACAGGGAGGGGCGCACTGAAGCTTTCTTT

D gene: .
clone size: .
V gene: TRBV14
J gene: TRBJ1-2
CDR3 protein: CASSQGNRDYGYTF
CDR3 DNA: TGTGCCAGCAGCCAAGGGAACAGGGACTATGGCTACACCTTC

D gene: .
clone size: few
V gene: TRBV11-3
J gene: TRBJ2-3
CDR3 protein: CASSLGVSGQDTQYF
CDR3 DNA: TGTGCCAGCAGCTTAGGGGTTAGCGGTCAAGATACGCAGTATTTT

D gene: TRBD1
clone size: .
V gene: TRBV10-2
J gene: TRBJ1-5
CDR3 protein: CASTGTGGGQPQHF
CDR3 DNA: TGCGCCAGCACCGGGACAGGGGGAGGTCAGCCCCAGCATTTT

D gene: .
clone size: .
V gene: TRBV9
J gene: TRBJ2-2
CDR3 protein: CASSVGLGELFF
CDR3 DNA: TGTGCCAGCAGCGTAGGACTCGGGGAGCTGTTTTTT

D gene: TRBD2
clone size: .
V gene: TRBV5-4
J gene: TRBJ2-7
CDR3 protein: CASSFGSGYYEQYF
CDR3 DNA: TGTGCCAGCAGCTTTGGTAGCGGGTACTACGAGCAGTACTTC

D gene: TRBD1
clone size: .
V gene: TRBV7-9
J gene: TRBJ1-2
CDR3 protein: CASNKRGQANYGYTF
CDR3 DNA: TGTGCCAGCAACAAAAGGGGGCAGGCTAACTATGGCTACACCTTC